These 12 T cell receptor beta chains came from one sample sequenced in a study of PD-1 blockade in classical Hodgkin lymphoma. After autologous stem cell transplantation all patients relapsed, and prior brentuximab vedotin exposure differed between cohorts. Sequencing used immunoSEQ multiplex PCR; TCRdb keeps in-frame clones, though not all of them. Seen here are 25,000 to 35,000 clones, roughly 70% observed once, and the top ten hold about 3.3%. Specimen: peripheral blood mononuclear cells (PBMCs), collected before the second cycle of nivolumab. The receptor source for this set is a human donor with classical Hodgkin lymphoma.

A few counts support this clone. This sequence joins TRBV15 and TRBJ2-3; no reliable D call. This CDR3 comprises 13 residues. CDR1 is LNHNV and CDR2 is YYDKDF in the germline V gene (reference sequence). V was trimmed by 3 bases and J by 4 bases, leaving 8 bases between them. CDR3 region: CATSSEPPDTQYF. The CDR3 DNA sequence: TGTGCCACCAGCAGTGAGCCCCCAGATACGCAGTATTTT.

This chain connects TRBV6-6 to TRBJ2-3; TRBD2 aligns across 7 bases. V lost 8 bases to trimming and J lost 4 bases; unmatched junction nucleotides: 12. Germline-derived CDR1 and CDR2 are MNHNY and SVGAGI (reference sequence). This CDR3 comprises 15 residues. The CDR3 nucleotides read TGTGCCAGCCAACCGGGTGCGGGGGACCCAGATACGCAGTATTTT. Amino acid sequence: CASQPGAGDPDTQYF.

The chain is built from TRBV11-3 and TRBJ1-1; 7 bases match TRBD1. Germline V gene lookup returns CDR1 SGHNT and CDR2 YENEEA. The V segment lost 4 bases and the J segment 1 base; nucleotides outside the gene matches: 6. The CDR3 consists of 15 residues. CDR3 nucleotides: TGTGCCAGCAGCTCTGGGACAGCCCAGAACACTGAAGCTTTCTTT. Protein product: CASSSGTAQNTEAFF.

The chain combines TRBV19 with TRBJ1-1, with TRBD1 matching 8 bases. Germline CDR1 reads LNHDA; CDR2 reads SQIVND (reference sequence). The CDR3 is 16 amino acids. The J segment lost 4 bases and the V segment lost 6 bases, leaving 13 bases of the junction unmatched. CDR3 residues: CASRELPPDRVTEAFF. The CDR3 region has the DNA TGTGCCAGTAGAGAACTCCCCCCGGACAGGGTCACTGAAGCTTTCTTT.

This clone was recorded only once. The chain links TRBV4-2 to TRBJ1-2; D is ambiguous. The CDR3 spans 16 residues. Trimming pared 0 bases from V and 4 bases from J, leaving 15 bases between. Germline-derived CDR1 and CDR2 are LGHNA and YNFKEQ. Here the CDR3 DNA reads TGTGCCAGCAGCCAAGAAGAAGGGAACGGGCCCTATGGCTACACCTTC. This gives the protein CASSQEEGNGPYGYTF.

The rearrangement joins TRBV6-1 to TRBJ1-1, with unresolved D. The CDR3 loop spans 14 amino acids. V lost 1 base, J lost 4 bases, and 10 bases lay in between. The germline CDR1 and CDR2 sequences are MNHNS and SASEGT. CDR3 loop: CASSEVSAVTEAFF. As DNA, the CDR3 is TGTGCCAGCAGTGAAGTGAGTGCTGTCACTGAAGCTTTCTTT.

The chain couples TRBV5-1 to TRBJ2-4; D not certain. The CDR3 runs to 17 residues. Trimming cost V 1 base and J 7 bases, with 21 bases left between them. The germline V gene encodes CDR1 SGHRS and CDR2 YFSETQ. Here the CDR3 reads CASSLRGIQELGNIQYF. CDR3 nucleotides: TGCGCCAGCAGCTTGCGAGGAATTCAGGAGTTGGGGAACATTCAGTACTTC.

The chain couples TRBV7-3 to TRBJ2-1; a possible D gene is TRBD2 (6 bases). V was trimmed by 1 base and J by 0 bases, leaving 10 bases between them. CDR1 is SGHTA and CDR2 is FQGTGA in the germline V gene. This CDR3 spans 16 amino acids. CDR3 in DNA: TGTGCCAGCAGCTTAAGCGGGGAGAGCTCCTACAATGAGCAGTTCTTC. This gives the protein CASSLSGESSYNEQFF.

The chain employs TRBV4-2 and TRBJ1-1; 7 positions agree with TRBD1. V lost 3 bases and J lost 6; bases outside the gene matches: 10. The CDR3 covers 15 residues. The germline V gene has CDR1 LGHNA and CDR2 YNFKEQ. CDR3 nucleotides: TGTGCCAGCAGCCAGACCCAGGGGGGATCATCTGAAGCTTTCTTT. Protein: CASSQTQGGSSEAFF.

The chain joins TRBV19 to TRBJ2-1, with TRBD2 as a possible D gene (6 bases). The V gene's germline CDR1 is LNHDA and CDR2 SQIVND (reference sequence). CDR3 length equals 13 residues. V was clipped by 10 bases and J by 3 bases, with 13 bases between them. In nucleotides, the CDR3 is TGTGCCACCGGACTATGGGGCTACAATGAGCAGTTCTTC. Its translation: CATGLWGYNEQFF.

The chain employs TRBV7-9 and TRBJ2-7; the D call may be TRBD1 or TRBD2 (5 bases each). Trimming took off 5 bases at V and 3 bases at J, with 11 bases between the two ends. Germline CDR1 and CDR2: SEHNR and FQNEAQ (reference sequence). The CDR3 spans 13 residues. CDR3 DNA sequence: TGTGCCAGCAGCCACAAGGGGAGCTACGAGCAGTACTTC. Translating gives CASSHKGSYEQYF.

The V gene is TRBV7-9, the J gene TRBJ2-7; 7 positions match TRBD2. Germline V gives CDR1 SEHNR, CDR2 FQNEAQ (reference sequence). The CDR3 sequence is 16 residues long. With V trimmed by 5 bases and J by 3 bases, 13 bases remained unmatched. The CDR3 bases are TGTGCCAGCAGCCGAGCGGCCGCGGGGGACGACTACGAGCAGTACTTC. This codes for CASSRAAAGDDYEQYF.